A single sample gave rise to the 14 T cell receptor beta chains below, sequenced in a study of T cells after yellow fever vaccination. MiXCR, applied by TCRdb to the 5' RACE reads, yields one record per CDR3 protein. The sample has more than 300,000 distinct CDR3 sequences, around 11% seen once. This specimen consisted of CD4+ T cells sorted from PBMCs, obtained 45 days after the yellow fever booster vaccination. These TCRs come from a man between 18 and 29 years old who received the YFV17D yellow fever vaccine.

The table lists this clonotype with many counts. J is TRBJ2-7 and V is TRBV28, with 8 bases matching TRBD1. The CDR3 is 15 residues long. Germline lookup yields CDR1 MDHEN and CDR2 SYDVKM. After removal of 6 bases from V and 2 bases from J, the junction contained 9 bases not matched to a gene. CDR3 nucleotide sequence: TGTGCCAGCAGGAACGCGGGGACAGGAACCTACGAGCAGTACGTC. Its protein product is CASRNAGTGTYEQYV.

The V call is TRBV4-2, the J call TRBJ1-3; a possible D gene is TRBD1 (5 bases). Trimming removed 4 bases from V and 0 bases from J, with 13 bases in between. CDR1 and CDR2 (germline): LGHNA, YNFKEQ. The CDR3 covers 16 residues. CDR3 sequence reads: CASSPGGELSGNTIYF. Here the CDR3 DNA reads TGTGCCAGCAGCCCCGGAGGGGAGCTCTCTGGAAACACCATATATTTT.

This clonotype was found a few times. This chain joins TRBV6-6 and TRBJ1-6, with D possibly being TRBD1 (6 bases). The germline CDR1 and CDR2 sequences are MNHNY and SVGAGI (reference sequence). Trimming removed 5 bases at V and 9 bases at J, with 14 bases between. The CDR3 covers 14 residues. CDR3 sequence: CASSPQGFASPLHF. As DNA, the CDR3 is TGTGCCAGCAGTCCCCAGGGGTTCGCTTCACCCCTCCACTTT.

The chain carries TRBV15 and TRBJ1-6; 8 bases fit TRBD1. The length of the CDR3 is 15 residues. J gave up 0 bases and V 6 bases, and 1 base lay outside the gene matches. Germline V gene lookup returns CDR1 LNHNV and CDR2 YYDKDF (reference sequence). CDR3 region: CATRTGASYNSPLHF. The CDR3 DNA reads as TGTGCCACCAGGACAGGGGCCTCCTATAATTCACCCCTCCACTTT.

CDR3 in DNA: TGTGCCAGCAGGATAGCGGGGGTCAACCAAGAGACCCAGTACTTC. Its protein is CASRIAGVNQETQYF. The rearrangement joins TRBV6-2 or TRBV6-3 to TRBJ2-5; 9 bases map to TRBD2. The germline gives CDR1 MNHEY, CDR2 SVGEGT. The CDR3 is 15 residues long. With V trimmed by 6 bases and J by 0 bases, 5 bases remained unmatched.

The rearrangement uses TRBV6-5 and TRBJ1-4; TRBD1 might be the D (6 bases). The V end lost 2 bases, the J end lost 7 bases, and 14 bases lay between the germline ends. CDR3 size: 15 residues. Germline V gene sequence: CDR1 MNHEY, CDR2 SVGAGI. The CDR3: CASSYAGAHGEKLFF. The DNA for the CDR3 is TGTGCCAGCAGTTACGCGGGGGCACACGGTGAAAAACTGTTTTTT.

The chain recombines TRBV6-5 with TRBJ1-2; no clear D. The V end was cut by 6 bases, the J end by 6 bases, with 20 bases between. The CDR3 totals 15 residues. In germline, CDR1 is MNHEY, CDR2 SVGAGI. The CDR3 is CASRIRATHQDGYTF. DNA for the CDR3: TGTGCCAGCAGGATCCGGGCCACCCATCAGGATGGCTACACCTTC.

This clonotype was detected a few times. V usage is TRBV6-5 and J usage is TRBJ2-6; TRBD1 is a possible D gene (6 bases). The length of the CDR3 is 15 residues. V lost 4 bases, J lost 4 bases, and 11 bases lay in between. CDR1 MNHEY and CDR2 SVGAGI come from the germline V gene. In nucleotides, the CDR3 is TGTGCCAGCAGTTGGCCAGGGGCAGGGGCCAACGTCCTGACTTTC. This gives the protein CASSWPGAGANVLTF.

This clonotype was counted many times. This chain uses TRBV7-8 with TRBJ1-1, with D perhaps TRBD1 (5 bases). V gave up 2 bases and J gave up 1 base, with 5 bases separating them. The CDR3 consists of 13 residues. The germline V gene encodes CDR1 SGHVS and CDR2 FQNEAQ. CDR3 loop: CASSLRGNTEAFF. CDR3 coding DNA: TGTGCCAGCAGCTTAAGGGGGAACACTGAAGCTTTCTTT.

This clonotype was counted only a few times. The V and J genes are TRBV6-1 and TRBJ1-1; D unclear. Germline V CDR1 and CDR2: MNHNS, SASEGT. The V end lost 5 bases, the J end lost 4 bases, and 8 bases lay between the germline ends. The CDR3 has 12 amino acids. As DNA, the CDR3 is TGTGCCAGCAGTACACTCTCCACTGAAGCTTTCTTT. It encodes CASSTLSTEAFF.

A few counts support this clonotype. Here the CDR3 reads CASSGGVSYEQYF. The CDR3 DNA follows: TGTGCCAGCAGCGGGGGAGTCTCTTACGAGCAGTACTTC. V gene TRBV5-6 combines with J gene TRBJ2-7; D possibly uses TRBD1 or TRBD2 (5 bases each). CDR1 SGHDT and CDR2 YYEEEE come from the germline V gene. The CDR3 spans 13 residues. V gave up 4 bases and J gave up 4 bases, with 12 bases separating them.

There are a few counts of this clonotype. J is TRBJ2-3 and V is TRBV6-6; 11 bases map to TRBD2. The CDR3 totals 16 residues. The junction had 8 bases not matched to a gene; V was cut back by 5 bases and J by 4 bases. CDR1 and CDR2 (germline): MNHNY, SVGAGI (reference sequence). CDR3 coding DNA: TGTGCCAGCAGTGACATAGCGGGGGGGCAGTCAGATACGCAGTATTTT. This codes for CASSDIAGGQSDTQYF.

V gene TRBV4-3 combines with J gene TRBJ2-1, with no clear D. The CDR3 contains 15 residues. V shed 1 base and J shed 2 bases, with 9 bases lying between them. From germline, CDR1 is LGHNA and CDR2 YSLEER. This CDR3 is CASSQVDETYNEQFF. The CDR3, as DNA: TGCGCCAGCAGCCAAGTGGACGAAACCTACAATGAGCAGTTCTTC.

The sample holds a few counts of this clonotype. The rearrangement joins TRBV5-1 to TRBJ2-2, with a weak D call TRBD1 (6 bases). Germline V gene sequence: CDR1 SGHRS, CDR2 YFSETQ. This CDR3 region has 16 residues. Deletions cut 4 bases from V and 0 bases from J, with 13 bases between. The CDR3 DNA is TGCGCCAGCAGCAAACTAACAGGGACGAACACCGGGGAGCTGTTTTTT. Its protein product is CASSKLTGTNTGELFF.